This entry is about one T cell receptor (beta chain). Recovered participants had two consecutive negative NP/OP PCR tests, healthcare professional clearance, or symptom resolution. These data come from a study of blood T cell repertoires in COVID-19. Across the whole study: PBMCs, B-cell-depleted T cells, or T cells were the source of the cDNA or gDNA that made up the material.

Germline V CDR1 and CDR2: MNHEY, SMNVEV (reference sequence). Trimming left V 3 bases short and J 3 bases short, with 10 bases between. There are 14 residues in the CDR3. Data came from immunoSEQ multiplex PCR; TCRdb stores just in-frame clones and leaves some out. The table records about 64,000 clones, around nine tenths of them present only once. The sample consisted of PBMCs or T cells enriched from blood (not recorded which). The rearrangement links TRBV27 to TRBJ2-3, with TRBD2 as a possible D gene (5 bases). The sequence was collected from a woman aged 40 to 55 who had recovered from COVID-19. The CDR3 DNA is TGTGCCAGCAGTTTTGAGGGAGTTACAGATACGCAGTATTTT. Protein: CASSFEGVTDTQYF.